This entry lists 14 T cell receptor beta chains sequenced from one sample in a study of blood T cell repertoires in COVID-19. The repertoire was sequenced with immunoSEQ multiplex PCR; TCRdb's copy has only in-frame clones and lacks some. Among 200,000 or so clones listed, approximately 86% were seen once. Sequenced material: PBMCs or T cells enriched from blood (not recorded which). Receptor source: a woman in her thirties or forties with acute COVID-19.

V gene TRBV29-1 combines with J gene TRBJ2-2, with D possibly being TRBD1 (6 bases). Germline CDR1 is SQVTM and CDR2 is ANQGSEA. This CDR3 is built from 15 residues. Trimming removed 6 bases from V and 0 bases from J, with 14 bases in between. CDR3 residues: CSVETGRTNTGELFF. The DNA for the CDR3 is TGCAGCGTCGAGACAGGACGGACGAACACCGGGGAGCTGTTTTTT.

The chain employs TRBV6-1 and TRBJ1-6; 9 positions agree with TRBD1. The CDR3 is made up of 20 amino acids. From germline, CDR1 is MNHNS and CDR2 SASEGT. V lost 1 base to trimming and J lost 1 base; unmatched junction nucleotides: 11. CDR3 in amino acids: CASSEVPGTGFVSYNSPLHF. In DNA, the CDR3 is TGTGCCAGCAGTGAAGTCCCCGGGACAGGGTTTGTGTCCTATAATTCACCCCTCCACTTT.

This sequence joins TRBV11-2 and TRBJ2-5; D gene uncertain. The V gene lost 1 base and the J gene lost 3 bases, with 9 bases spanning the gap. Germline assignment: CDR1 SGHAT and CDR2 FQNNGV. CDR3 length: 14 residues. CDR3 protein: CASSLALTEETQYF. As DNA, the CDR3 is TGTGCCAGCAGCTTAGCCTTGACTGAAGAGACCCAGTACTTC.

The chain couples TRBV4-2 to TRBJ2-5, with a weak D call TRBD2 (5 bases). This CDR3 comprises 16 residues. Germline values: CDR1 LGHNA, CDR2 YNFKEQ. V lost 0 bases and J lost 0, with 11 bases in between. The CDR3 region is CASSQESGMYQETQYF. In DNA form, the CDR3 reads TGTGCCAGCAGCCAAGAGAGCGGAATGTACCAAGAGACCCAGTACTTC.

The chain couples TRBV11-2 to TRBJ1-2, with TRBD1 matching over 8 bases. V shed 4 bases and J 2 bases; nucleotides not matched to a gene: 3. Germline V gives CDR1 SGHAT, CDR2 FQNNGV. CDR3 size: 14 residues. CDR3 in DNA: TGTGCCAGCAGCTCACAGGGGGGGAACTATGGCTACACCTTC. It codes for CASSSQGGNYGYTF.

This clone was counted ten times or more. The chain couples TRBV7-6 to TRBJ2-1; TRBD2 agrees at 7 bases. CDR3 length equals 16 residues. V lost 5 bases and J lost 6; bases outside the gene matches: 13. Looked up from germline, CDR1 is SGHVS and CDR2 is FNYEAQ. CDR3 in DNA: TGTGCCAGCAGCCCCGAGTCTAGCGGAGTCCCCAATGAGCAGTTCTTC. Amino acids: CASSPESSGVPNEQFF.

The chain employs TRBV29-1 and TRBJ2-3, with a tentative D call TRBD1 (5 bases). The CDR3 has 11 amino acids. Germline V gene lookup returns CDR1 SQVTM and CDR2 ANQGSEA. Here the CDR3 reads CSDQGLDTQYF. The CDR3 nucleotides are TGCAGTGACCAGGGCTTAGATACGCAGTATTTT.

The CDR3 protein is CAWARQGSAFF. The CDR3 bases are TGTGCCTGGGCCAGACAGGGATCGGCTTTCTTT. The gene calls are TRBV30 and TRBJ1-1; 7 nucleotides align to TRBD1. CDR1 and CDR2 (germline): GTSNPN, SVGIG (reference sequence). The length of the CDR3 is 11 residues. V trimming: 5 bases; J trimming: 11 bases; junction bases outside the gene matches: 8. The variable domain in full, completed from reference TRBV30 and TRBJ1-1, reads SQTIHQWPATLVQPVGSPLSLECTVEGTSNPNLYWYRQAAGRGLQLLFYSVGIGQISSEVPQNLSASRPQDRQFILSSKKLLLSDSGFYLCAWARQGSAFFGQGTRLTVV.

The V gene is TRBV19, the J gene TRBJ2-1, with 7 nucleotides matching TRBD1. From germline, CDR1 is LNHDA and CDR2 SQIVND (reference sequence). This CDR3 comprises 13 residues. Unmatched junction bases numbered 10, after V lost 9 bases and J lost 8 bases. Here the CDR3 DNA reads TGTGCCAGCAGGGACAGACTCCTCGATGAGCAGTTCTTC. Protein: CASRDRLLDEQFF.

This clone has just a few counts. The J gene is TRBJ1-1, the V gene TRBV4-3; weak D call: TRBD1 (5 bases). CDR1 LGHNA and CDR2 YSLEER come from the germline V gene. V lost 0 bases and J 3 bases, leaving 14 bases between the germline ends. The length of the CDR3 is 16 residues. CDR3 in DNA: TGCGCCAGCAGCCAAGAAACGTGGGGGGAGGACACTGAAGCTTTCTTT. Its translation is CASSQETWGEDTEAFF.

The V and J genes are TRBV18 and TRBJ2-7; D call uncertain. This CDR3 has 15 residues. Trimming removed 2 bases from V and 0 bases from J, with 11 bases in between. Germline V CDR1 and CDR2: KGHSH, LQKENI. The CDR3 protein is CASSPDLGSSYEQYF. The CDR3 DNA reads TGTGCCAGCTCACCAGACCTAGGTAGCTCCTACGAGCAGTACTTC.

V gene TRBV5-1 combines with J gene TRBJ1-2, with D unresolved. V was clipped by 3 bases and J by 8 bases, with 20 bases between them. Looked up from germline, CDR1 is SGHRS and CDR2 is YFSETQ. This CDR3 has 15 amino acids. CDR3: CASSSQSEAAQGYTF. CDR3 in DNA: TGCGCCAGCAGCTCGCAGAGTGAGGCGGCGCAAGGCTACACCTTC.

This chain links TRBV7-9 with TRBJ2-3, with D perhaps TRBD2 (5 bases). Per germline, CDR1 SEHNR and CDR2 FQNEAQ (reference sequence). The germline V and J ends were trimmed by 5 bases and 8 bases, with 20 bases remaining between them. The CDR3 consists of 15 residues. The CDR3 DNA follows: TGTGCCAGCAGCAGAGGACTGGAAGAGACGGGTACGCAGTATTTT. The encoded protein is CASSRGLEETGTQYF.

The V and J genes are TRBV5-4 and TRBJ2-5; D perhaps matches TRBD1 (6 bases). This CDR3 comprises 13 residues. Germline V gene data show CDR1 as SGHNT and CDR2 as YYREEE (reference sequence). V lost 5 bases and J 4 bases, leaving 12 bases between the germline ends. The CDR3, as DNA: TGTGCCAGCAGGGACAGAGTATCAGAGACCCAGTACTTC. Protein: CASRDRVSETQYF.